The 21 T cell receptor beta chains presented below share a single source sample, sequenced in a study of blood T cell repertoires in COVID-19. Measured with immunoSEQ multiplex PCR; TCRdb has only the in-frame clones, and not every one. The top ten hold about a tenth of the sample, which has around 72,000 clones, about nine tenths seen once. Sequencing was performed on peripheral blood. Every receptor here comes from a man between 65 and 85 years old with active or convalescent COVID-19.

The rearrangement uses TRBV20-1 and TRBJ1-2; D not certain. Trimming left V 3 bases short and J 11 bases short, with 16 bases between. CDR1 DFQATT and CDR2 SNEGSKA come from the germline V gene (reference sequence). The CDR3 consists of 12 residues. CDR3 sequence (DNA): TGCAGTGCTAGTAGCGGCAGAGAAAGATACACCTTC. Its translation: CSASSGRERYTF.

J is TRBJ2-7 and V is TRBV7-9, with 7 nucleotides matching TRBD1. Trimming cost V 5 bases and J 0 bases; bases outside gene matches: 7. Germline V CDR1 and CDR2: SEHNR, FQNEAQ (reference sequence). The CDR3 extends over 15 amino acids. CDR3 loop: CASSPLGQSSYEQYF. In DNA, the CDR3 is TGTGCCAGCAGCCCACTGGGACAGAGCTCCTACGAGCAGTACTTC.

J is TRBJ1-5 and V is TRBV6-5; 8 bases fit TRBD1. The germline V gene has CDR1 MNHEY and CDR2 SVGAGI. This CDR3 comprises 14 residues. Germline trimming cut 6 bases from V and 2 bases from J; bases unmatched to any gene: 3. The CDR3 bases are TGTGCCAGCAGGCCGACAGGGGGCAATCAGCCCCAGCATTTT. Protein product: CASRPTGGNQPQHF.

Of note for this clone: One end of the junction fails to match germline, which may point to a read error. V and J are TRBV11-2 and TRBJ2-7; possibly TRBD1 for D (7 bases). The CDR3 consists of 13 residues. Germline V gene lookup returns CDR1 SGHAT and CDR2 FQNNGV. CDR3 residues: CASSFSGWGDRKF. The CDR3 DNA is TGTGCCAGCAGCTTTTCGGGGTGGGGGGACAGAAAGTTC.

The J gene is TRBJ2-5, the V gene TRBV6-5, with TRBD2 matching over 10 bases. This CDR3 comprises 14 residues. Germline trimming cut 7 bases from V and 4 bases from J; bases unmatched to any gene: 6. Germline lookup yields CDR1 MNHEY and CDR2 SVGAGI. The CDR3 coding sequence is TGTGCCAGCATGCCGGGACTAGCGCGAGAGACCCAGTACTTC. Translating it yields CASMPGLARETQYF.

The count of this clone is one. V usage is TRBV4-1 and J usage is TRBJ1-1; TRBD1 aligns across 9 bases. CDR3 size: 16 residues. Germline CDR1 reads MGHRA; CDR2 reads YSYEKL. The junction had 10 bases not matched to a gene; V was cut back by 2 bases and J by 6 bases. The CDR3 here is CASSQLPGQGSSEAFF. CDR3 nucleotide sequence: TGCGCCAGCAGCCAACTACCGGGACAGGGTTCGTCTGAAGCTTTCTTT.

J is TRBJ1-4 and V is TRBV25-1; D remains unclear. Germline CDR1 reads MGHDK; CDR2 reads SYGVNS. The CDR3 contains 14 residues. V lost 8 bases, J lost 7 bases, and 17 bases lay in between. This chain's CDR3 is CASLGPGPREKLFF. The CDR3 region has the DNA TGTGCCAGCCTAGGCCCTGGCCCACGTGAAAAACTGTTTTTT.

The chain employs TRBV10-3 and TRBJ1-6; D is uncertain. The ends were cut back, 10 bases at V and 1 base at J, with 14 bases in the middle. Germline V gene sequence: CDR1 ENHRY, CDR2 SYGVKD. This CDR3 contains 15 residues. The CDR3 sequence is CATGDIGSYNSPLHF. The CDR3 DNA reads TGTGCCACCGGTGATATCGGGTCCTATAATTCACCCCTCCACTTT.

This clone came up once. V is TRBV10-1 and J is TRBJ1-2, with 8 bases matching TRBD1. Germline CDR1 WNHNN, CDR2 SYGVQD (reference sequence). This CDR3 contains 14 residues. Germline trimming cut 6 bases from V and 4 bases from J; bases unmatched to any gene: 7. CDR3 sequence (DNA): TGCGCCAGCAGATTGGACAGGGACGGCTATGGCTACACCTTC. This translates into CASRLDRDGYGYTF.

CDR3 nucleotide sequence: TGTGCCAGCAGCCAAGGCGGGAAATTGGCCGGGAACACTGAAGCTTTCTTT. Protein sequence: CASSQGGKLAGNTEAFF. The J gene is TRBJ1-1, the V gene TRBV3-1 (or the pseudogene TRBV3-2); D gene ambiguous. V was clipped by 1 base and J by 1 base, with 16 bases between them. Germline V gene lookup returns CDR1 LGHDT and CDR2 YNNKEL (reference sequence). This CDR3 is built from 17 residues.

In its sample, this clone was seen a few times. The chain employs TRBV28 and TRBJ2-1; TRBD2 aligns across 11 bases. Germline assignment: CDR1 MDHEN and CDR2 SYDVKM. Trimming took 3 bases from V and 4 from J; bases not matched to a gene: 11. This CDR3 region has 18 residues. CDR3 sequence (DNA): TGTGCCAGCAGTTTGGTGTCACTAGCGGGAGTGCTATACAATGAGCAGTTCTTC. Its protein product is CASSLVSLAGVLYNEQFF.

V is TRBV25-1 and J is TRBJ2-7; 10 bases fit TRBD2. Germline values: CDR1 MGHDK, CDR2 SYGVNS. The CDR3 runs to 15 residues. The V gene end was trimmed by 7 bases and the J gene end by 5 bases; junction bases not matched to a gene: 11. The DNA for the CDR3 is TGTGCCAGCACCCCGGTGGGGACTAGCGCTAACGAGCAGTACTTC. It translates to CASTPVGTSANEQYF.

The V gene is TRBV5-1, the J gene TRBJ1-2, with TRBD1 matching 8 bases. CDR1 is SGHRS and CDR2 is YFSETQ in the germline V gene. V trimming: 4 bases; J trimming: 6 bases; junction bases outside the gene matches: 2. CDR3 length: 12 amino acids. The CDR3 loop is CASSLQGDGYTF. CDR3 bases: TGCGCCAGCAGCCTACAGGGGGATGGCTACACCTTC. Supplemented by reference TRBV5-1 and TRBJ1-2, the full variable domain reads KAGVTQTPRYLIKTRGQQVTLSCSPISGHRSVSWYQQTPGQGLQFLFEYFSETQRNKGNFPGRFSGRQFSNSRSEMNVSTLELGDSALYLCASSLQGDGYTFGSGTRLTVV.

This clone was seen a single time. The chain combines TRBV6-1 with TRBJ2-5; D is undetermined. The V end lost 0 bases, the J end lost 6 bases, and 5 bases lay between the germline ends. Looked up from germline, CDR1 is MNHNS and CDR2 is SASEGT. This CDR3 has 12 residues. CDR3 in DNA: TGTGCCAGCAGTGAAGCGAGGCAGACCCAGTACTTC. Protein: CASSEARQTQYF.

This chain joins TRBV5-1 and TRBJ2-5; D is perhaps TRBD1 (5 bases). This CDR3 is built from 14 residues. CDR1 and CDR2 from the germline V gene are SGHRS and YFSETQ. V lost 1 base to trimming and J lost 2 bases, with 9 bases between them. The chain's CDR3 is CASSLYSGQETQYF. The CDR3 DNA sequence: TGCGCCAGCAGCTTGTATTCAGGGCAAGAGACCCAGTACTTC.

The CDR3 sequence: CASSRLQGAFFEKLFF. The CDR3 DNA is TGCGCCAGCAGTCGCTTACAGGGGGCCTTTTTTGAAAAACTGTTTTTT. The V call is TRBV5-1, the J call TRBJ1-4; 9 nucleotides align to TRBD1. Germline V gene sequence: CDR1 SGHRS, CDR2 YFSETQ. Germline trimming cut 5 bases from V and 7 bases from J; bases unmatched to any gene: 12. This CDR3 is built from 16 residues.

The chain has TRBV3-1 (or the pseudogene TRBV3-2) and TRBJ1-2, with 9 bases that match TRBD1. The CDR3 runs to 15 residues. The germline gives CDR1 LGHDT, CDR2 YNNKEL (reference sequence). V trimming: 4 bases; J trimming: 2 bases; junction bases outside the gene matches: 5. Here the CDR3 DNA reads TGTGCCAGCAGCCCCGGGACAGGGATAAACTATGGCTACACCTTC. It yields the protein CASSPGTGINYGYTF.

This clone was picked up one time. The V call is TRBV7-6, the J call TRBJ1-5, with a weak D call TRBD1 (6 bases). V was shortened by 5 bases and J by 3 bases, with 14 bases between the two germline ends. CDR3 length: 15 residues. Germline loops: CDR1 SGHVS, CDR2 FNYEAQ. The DNA of the CDR3 is TGTGCCAGCAGCGTAGAGACAGGATTCAATCAGCCCCAGCATTTT. Its protein product is CASSVETGFNQPQHF.

CDR3 sequence reads: CASSGTRSDTQYF. CDR3 DNA: TGTGCCAGCAGCGGGACTAGGTCAGATACGCAGTATTTT. The V gene is TRBV9, the J gene TRBJ2-3; 7 bases agree with TRBD2. Germline V lookup: CDR1 SGDLS, CDR2 YYNGEE. V dropped 3 bases and J dropped 4; count of bases not matched to a gene: 2. This CDR3 is built from 13 residues.

A few counts support this clone. The J gene is TRBJ2-1, the V gene TRBV28; D might be TRBD1 (5 bases). Germline CDR1 MDHEN, CDR2 SYDVKM. This CDR3 spans 15 amino acids. Trimming removed 6 bases from V and 3 bases from J, with 15 bases in between. The CDR3 DNA sequence: TGTGCCAGCAGCCCCGGTGGCAGGGTCTACAATGAGCAGTTCTTC. Translation: CASSPGGRVYNEQFF. The variable domain in full, with the rest retrieved from reference TRBV28 and TRBJ2-1, is DVKVTQSSRYLVKRTGEKVFLECVQDMDHENMFWYRQDPGLGLRLIYFSYDVKMKEKGDIPEGYSVSREKKERFSLILESASTNQTSMYLCASSPGGRVYNEQFFGPGTRLTVL.

The chain has TRBV6-6 and TRBJ1-3; D is uncertain. From germline, CDR1 is MNHNY and CDR2 SVGAGI (reference sequence). The CDR3 covers 14 residues. Trimming pared 2 bases from V and 0 bases from J, leaving 5 bases between. The CDR3 loop reads CASSYRDSGNTIYF. CDR3 bases: TGTGCCAGCAGTTACCGGGACTCTGGAAACACCATATATTTT.